The T cell receptor (beta chain) described here comes from a study of OX40 agonist ivuxolimab in advanced cancers. Some clones are missing from TCRdb's copy, which holds only in-frame ones; the method was immunoSEQ multiplex PCR. The repertoire consists of about 75,000 clones, with 86% occurring once and the leading ten covering roughly 8%. Unmatched junction bases numbered 8, after V lost 2 bases and J lost 5 bases. The germline V gene has CDR1 GTSNPN and CDR2 SVGIG (reference sequence). The CDR3 extends over 14 amino acids. V is TRBV30 and J is TRBJ2-5; 7 bases line up with TRBD1. The receptor was derived from an adult with an advanced solid tumor such as melanoma, head and neck, liver or kidney cancer. Sequenced here: CD4+ or CD8+ T cells sorted from blood, sampled in a trial of the OX40 agonist ivuxolimab. CDR3 DNA sequence: TGTGCCTGGAGTAGAAAGGGGGCGGGTGAGACCCAGTACTTC. It is translated as CAWSRKGAGETQYF.